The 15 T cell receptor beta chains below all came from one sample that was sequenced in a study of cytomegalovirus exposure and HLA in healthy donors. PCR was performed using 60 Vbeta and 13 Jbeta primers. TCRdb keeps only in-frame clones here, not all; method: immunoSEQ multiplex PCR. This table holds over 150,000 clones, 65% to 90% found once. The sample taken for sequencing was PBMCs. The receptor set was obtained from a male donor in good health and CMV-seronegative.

CDR3 protein: CASSGEQGVPRSPLHF. CDR3 coding DNA: TGTGCCAGCAGTGGGGAACAGGGGGTGCCACGGTCACCCCTCCACTTT. This chain links TRBV2 with TRBJ1-6; 8 nucleotides match TRBD1. The germline CDR1 and CDR2 sequences are SNHLY and FYNNEI. The CDR3 spans 16 residues. The J segment lost 10 bases and the V segment lost 4 bases, leaving 12 bases of the junction unmatched.

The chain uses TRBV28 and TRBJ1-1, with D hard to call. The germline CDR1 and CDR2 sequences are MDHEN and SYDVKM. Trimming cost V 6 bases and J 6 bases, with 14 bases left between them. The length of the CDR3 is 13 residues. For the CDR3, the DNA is TGTGCCAGCAGCCGTCCTGGGCCCGCTGAAGCTTTCTTT. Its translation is CASSRPGPAEAFF.

CDR3 region: CASSEGLGNQETQYF. CDR3 coding DNA: TGTGCCAGCAGTGAAGGGCTAGGTAACCAAGAGACCCAGTACTTC. The V call is TRBV6-1, the J call TRBJ2-5, with D uncertain. Trimming stripped 1 base from V and 0 bases from J, with 9 bases between. This CDR3 is 15 amino acids long. Germline CDR1 is MNHNS and CDR2 is SASEGT.

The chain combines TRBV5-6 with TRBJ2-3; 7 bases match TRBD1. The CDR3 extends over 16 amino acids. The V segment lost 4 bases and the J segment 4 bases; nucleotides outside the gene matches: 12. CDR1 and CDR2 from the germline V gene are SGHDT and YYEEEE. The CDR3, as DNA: TGTGCCAGCAGCCTTACTACAGGGGTTTTAGCAGATACGCAGTATTTT. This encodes CASSLTTGVLADTQYF.

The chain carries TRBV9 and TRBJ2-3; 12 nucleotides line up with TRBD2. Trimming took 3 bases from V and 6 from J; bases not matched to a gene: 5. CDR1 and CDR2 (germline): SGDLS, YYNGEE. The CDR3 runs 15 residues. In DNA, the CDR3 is TGTGCCAGCAGCGGAAGGACTAGCGGGGCTGATACGCAGTATTTT. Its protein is CASSGRTSGADTQYF.

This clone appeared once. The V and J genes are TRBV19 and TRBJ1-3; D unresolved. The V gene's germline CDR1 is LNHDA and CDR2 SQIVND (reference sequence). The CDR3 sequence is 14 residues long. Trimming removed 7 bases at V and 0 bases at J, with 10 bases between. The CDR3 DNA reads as TGTGCCAGTATGTCCGGAGGCTCTGGAAACACCATATATTTT. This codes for CASMSGGSGNTIYF.

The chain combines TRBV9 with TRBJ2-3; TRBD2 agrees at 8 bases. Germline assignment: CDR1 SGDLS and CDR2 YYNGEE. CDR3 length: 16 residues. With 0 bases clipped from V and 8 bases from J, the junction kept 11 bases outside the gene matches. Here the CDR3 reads CASSVDFEGSGGTQYF. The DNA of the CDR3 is TGTGCCAGCAGCGTAGATTTCGAGGGAAGCGGGGGTACGCAGTATTTT.

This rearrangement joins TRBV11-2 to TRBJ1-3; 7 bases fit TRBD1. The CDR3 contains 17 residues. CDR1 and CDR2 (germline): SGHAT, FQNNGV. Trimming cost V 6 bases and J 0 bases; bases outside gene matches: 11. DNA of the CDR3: TGTGCCAGCAGTTCTACGACAGGGATGAGCTCTGGAAACACCATATATTTT. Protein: CASSSTTGMSSGNTIYF.

The CDR3 DNA follows: TGTGCCATCAGGCCAGGGGGTGGTCACGGGGAGCTGTTTTTT. Protein sequence: CAIRPGGGHGELFF. The chain uses TRBV10-3 and TRBJ2-2; TRBD1 aligns across 7 bases. This CDR3 spans 14 amino acids. V gave up 6 bases and J gave up 7 bases; unmatched junction bases: 8. Germline V gene lookup returns CDR1 ENHRY and CDR2 SYGVKD.

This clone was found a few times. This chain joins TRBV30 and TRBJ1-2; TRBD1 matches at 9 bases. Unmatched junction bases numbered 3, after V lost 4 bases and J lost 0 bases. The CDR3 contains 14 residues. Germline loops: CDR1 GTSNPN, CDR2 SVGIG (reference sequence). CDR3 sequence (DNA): TGTGCCTGGACACGACAGGGGGCTAACTATGGCTACACCTTC. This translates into CAWTRQGANYGYTF.

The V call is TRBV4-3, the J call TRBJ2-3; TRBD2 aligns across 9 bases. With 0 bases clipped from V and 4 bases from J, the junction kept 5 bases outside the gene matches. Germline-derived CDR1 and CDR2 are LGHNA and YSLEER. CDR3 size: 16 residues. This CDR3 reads CASSQDKRGASDTQYF. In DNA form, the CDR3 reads TGCGCCAGCAGCCAAGATAAGCGGGGGGCCTCAGATACGCAGTATTTT.

CDR3 residues: CATDLGGRGSPETQYF. The CDR3 DNA is TGTGCCACCGACCTAGGCGGCCGGGGGAGCCCAGAGACCCAGTACTTC. The chain links TRBV7-8 to TRBJ2-5; D possibly corresponds to TRBD2 (6 bases). CDR3 length: 16 residues. Germline lookup yields CDR1 SGHVS and CDR2 FQNEAQ. The ends were cut back, 10 bases at V and 4 bases at J, with 25 bases in the middle.

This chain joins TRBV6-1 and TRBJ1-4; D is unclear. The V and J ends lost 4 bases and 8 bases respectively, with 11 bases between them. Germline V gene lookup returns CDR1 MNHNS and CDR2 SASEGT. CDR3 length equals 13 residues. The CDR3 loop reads CASSVGRQEKLFF. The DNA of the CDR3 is TGTGCCAGCAGTGTGGGGAGGCAGGAAAAACTGTTTTTT.

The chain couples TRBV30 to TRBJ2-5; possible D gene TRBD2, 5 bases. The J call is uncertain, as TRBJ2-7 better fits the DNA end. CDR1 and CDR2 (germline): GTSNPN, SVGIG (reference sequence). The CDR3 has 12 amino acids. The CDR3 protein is CAWSIGSYEQYF. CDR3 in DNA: TGTGCCTGGAGTATAGGGAGCTACGAGCAGTACTTC.

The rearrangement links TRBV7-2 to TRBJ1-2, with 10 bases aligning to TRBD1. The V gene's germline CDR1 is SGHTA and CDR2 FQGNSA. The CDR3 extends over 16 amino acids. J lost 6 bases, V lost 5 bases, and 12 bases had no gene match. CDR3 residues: CASSQNSGTGANGYTF. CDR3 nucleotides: TGTGCCAGCAGCCAAAACTCCGGGACAGGGGCAAATGGCTACACCTTC.